Below are 30 T cell receptor beta chains sequenced from a single sample in a study of blood T cell dynamics during melanoma immunotherapy. Time point specified: week 3, after first cycle of checkpoint inhibitor. Clones were read by immunoSEQ multiplex PCR, and TCRdb kept only the in-frame ones, dropping some. The sample lists about 6,300 clones, approximately 88% occurring once. Sequencing was performed on blood, taken from a patient treated with checkpoint blockade. The receptors were sampled from a human donor with melanoma.

The chain combines TRBV2 with TRBJ2-1, with 13 bases aligning to TRBD2. The germline V gene encodes CDR1 SNHLY and CDR2 FYNNEI. There are 14 residues in the CDR3. Trimming at V came to 7 bases and at J to 8 bases, leaving 5 bases not matched to a gene. The CDR3 region has the DNA TGTGCCAGCAAACTAGCGGGGGGGATGGATGAGCAGTTCTTC. Protein product: CASKLAGGMDEQFF.

V gene TRBV30 combines with J gene TRBJ1-2, with D possibly TRBD1 on 5 matching bases. Trimming stripped 0 bases from V and 8 bases from J, with 19 bases between. The CDR3 covers 15 residues. Germline loops: CDR1 GTSNPN, CDR2 SVGIG (reference sequence). The CDR3 is CAWSVHIRASVGYTF. Written as DNA, the CDR3 is TGTGCCTGGAGTGTGCACATCAGGGCAAGCGTGGGCTACACCTTC.

This chain joins TRBV4-2 and TRBJ2-1; possibly TRBD2 for D (6 bases). The germline gives CDR1 LGHNA, CDR2 YNFKEQ. With 0 bases removed from V and 2 bases from J, the gap between germline ends came to 14 bases. The CDR3 covers 17 residues. The CDR3 region is CASSQDRSSGTYNEQFF. The CDR3 nucleotides are TGTGCCAGCAGCCAAGATCGGAGTAGCGGAACCTACAATGAGCAGTTCTTC.

The V and J genes are TRBV19 and TRBJ2-3, with 8 bases lining up with TRBD2. The CDR3 length is 15 residues. Trimming took 7 bases from V and 0 from J; bases not matched to a gene: 6. CDR1 and CDR2 from the germline V gene are LNHDA and SQIVND (reference sequence). CDR3 protein: CASTRGGASTDTQYF. The CDR3 DNA follows: TGTGCCAGTACCCGGGGGGGCGCTAGCACAGATACGCAGTATTTT.

The chain recombines TRBV9 with TRBJ1-2, with a possible D match to TRBD1 (5 bases). Germline V gene lookup returns CDR1 SGDLS and CDR2 YYNGEE. CDR3 length: 12 residues. Deletions cut 4 bases from V and 8 bases from J, with 12 bases between. The CDR3 sequence: CASSLSGAGYTF. The CDR3 bases are TGTGCCAGCAGCCTCTCCGGGGCCGGCTACACCTTC.

CDR3 residues: CASSLLYNSYEQYF. The CDR3 bases are TGTGCCAGCAGTTTATTGTACAACTCCTACGAGCAGTACTTC. The chain joins TRBV27 to TRBJ2-7; unclear D gene. This CDR3 is built from 14 residues. V was trimmed by 1 base and J by 0 bases, leaving 7 bases between them. Germline CDR1 and CDR2: MNHEY and SMNVEV (reference sequence).

This clone was observed a single time. J is TRBJ2-7 and V is TRBV4-1; 8 bases align to TRBD1. CDR3 size: 15 residues. The junction had 4 bases not matched to a gene; V was cut back by 0 bases and J by 3 bases. Per germline, CDR1 MGHRA and CDR2 YSYEKL. This CDR3 reads CASSQEGQVFYEQYF. In nucleotides, the CDR3 is TGCGCCAGCAGCCAAGAGGGACAGGTGTTCTACGAGCAGTACTTC.

V gene TRBV7-7 combines with J gene TRBJ2-2; possible D gene TRBD1, 7 bases. V lost 5 bases to trimming and J lost 3 bases, with 16 bases between them. Germline V gene sequence: CDR1 SSHAT, CDR2 FNYEAQ (reference sequence). The CDR3 contains 16 residues. In DNA, the CDR3 is TGTGCCAGCAGCCCGATGACCAGGGGGGACACCGGGGAGCTGTTTTTT. Residues: CASSPMTRGDTGELFF.

V and J are TRBV11-3 and TRBJ2-7; D may be TRBD2 (5 bases). Trimming cost V 5 bases and J 0 bases, with 11 bases left between them. This CDR3 comprises 14 residues. The V gene's germline CDR1 is SGHNT and CDR2 YENEEA. CDR3 coding DNA: TGTGCCAGCAGCCCCCCCGGGAACTCCTACGAGCAGTACTTC. The encoded protein is CASSPPGNSYEQYF.

V and J are TRBV5-5 and TRBJ2-4; maybe TRBD2 (5 bases). CDR1 and CDR2 (germline): SGHKS, YYEKEE (reference sequence). V dropped 0 bases and J dropped 0 bases, with 10 bases sitting between them. This CDR3 is 16 amino acids long. The CDR3 DNA sequence: TGTGCCAGCAGCTTGGGGGGAGATATAGCCAAAAACATTCAGTACTTC. Amino acids: CASSLGGDIAKNIQYF.

The chain is built from TRBV2 and TRBJ1-2; 10 nucleotides agree with TRBD1. Germline V lookup: CDR1 SNHLY, CDR2 FYNNEI. The CDR3 spans 15 residues. Trimming at V came to 6 bases and at J to 1 base, leaving 5 bases not matched to a gene. CDR3 coding DNA: TGTGCCAGCAGCATAGGGACAGGGGATAACTATGGCTACACCTTC. Residues: CASSIGTGDNYGYTF.

The genes are TRBV10-3 and TRBJ2-7; D is unclear. V shed 2 bases and J shed 6 bases, with 8 bases lying between them. The CDR3 is 12 amino acids. The germline V gene encodes CDR1 ENHRY and CDR2 SYGVKD. CDR3 sequence: CAISEGVREQYF. The CDR3 bases are TGTGCCATCAGTGAGGGAGTTCGCGAGCAGTACTTC.

The chain has TRBV4-1 and TRBJ2-1, with D perhaps TRBD2 (7 bases). The V gene's germline CDR1 is MGHRA and CDR2 YSYEKL. V lost 0 bases and J 5 bases, leaving 11 bases between the germline ends. This CDR3 spans 15 amino acids. CDR3 loop: CASSQERGPDNEQFF. In DNA, the CDR3 is TGCGCCAGCAGCCAAGAGCGGGGGCCTGACAATGAGCAGTTCTTC.

The V and J genes are TRBV5-6 and TRBJ2-5; 8 bases are shared with TRBD1. This CDR3 comprises 15 residues. Trimming took 1 base from V and 2 from J; bases not matched to a gene: 4. Germline V lookup: CDR1 SGHDT, CDR2 YYEEEE. The CDR3 reads CASSLRGQGQETQYF. In nucleotides, the CDR3 is TGTGCCAGCAGCTTGCGTGGACAGGGACAAGAGACCCAGTACTTC.

V and J are TRBV19 and TRBJ1-5; D not certain. Deletions cut 3 bases from V and 0 bases from J, with 9 bases between. Germline lookup yields CDR1 LNHDA and CDR2 SQIVND (reference sequence). The CDR3 sequence is 15 residues long. Here the CDR3 reads CASSMVQHSNQPQHF. CDR3 nucleotide sequence: TGTGCCAGTAGTATGGTCCAGCATAGCAATCAGCCCCAGCATTTT.

The gene calls are TRBV6-5 and TRBJ2-1; weak D call: TRBD1 (6 bases). Trimming removed 5 bases from V and 7 bases from J, with 12 bases in between. The CDR3 contains 13 residues. Germline V gene data show CDR1 as MNHEY and CDR2 as SVGAGI. The CDR3 DNA follows: TGTGCCAGCAGTCCCACACAGGGAAATGAGCAGTTCTTC. Amino acid sequence: CASSPTQGNEQFF.

This chain uses TRBV6-1 with TRBJ2-3; maybe TRBD1 (7 bases). Trimming removed 7 bases at V and 2 bases at J, with 13 bases between. The CDR3 has 14 amino acids. CDR1 and CDR2 from the germline V gene are MNHNS and SASEGT. The CDR3 sequence: CASTVRGDTDTQYF. The CDR3 nucleotides are TGTGCCAGCACCGTCAGGGGGGACACAGATACGCAGTATTTT.

This clone appeared a single time. The chain recombines TRBV18 with TRBJ2-5; weak D call: TRBD1 (6 bases). The CDR3 loop spans 15 amino acids. V lost 3 bases and J lost 6, with 17 bases in between. The germline CDR1 and CDR2 sequences are KGHSH and LQKENI. The CDR3 sequence: CASSPTQGSSQTQYF. As DNA, the CDR3 is TGTGCCAGCTCACCCACACAGGGAAGTTCGCAGACCCAGTACTTC.

The rearrangement links TRBV9 to TRBJ1-5, with D perhaps matching TRBD1 (5 bases). V dropped 7 bases and J dropped 6 bases, with 14 bases sitting between them. The germline gives CDR1 SGDLS, CDR2 YYNGEE. The CDR3 loop spans 13 amino acids. CDR3 sequence: CASGRDLGQPQHF. The CDR3 coding sequence is TGTGCCAGCGGCAGGGATCTAGGTCAGCCCCAGCATTTT.

The CDR3 nucleotides read TGCGCCAGCAGCTTGGTCCCAATGACAGGGCGCCCCTACAATGAGCAGTTCTTC. Its protein product is CASSLVPMTGRPYNEQFF. J is TRBJ2-1 and V is TRBV5-1; TRBD1 aligns across 7 bases. Per the germline V gene, CDR1 is SGHRS and CDR2 is YFSETQ. J gave up 2 bases and V 0 bases, and 11 bases lay outside the gene matches. This CDR3 spans 18 amino acids.

The chain has TRBV6-5 and TRBJ2-3; no reliable D call. CDR3 length: 14 amino acids. CDR1 and CDR2 from the germline V gene are MNHEY and SVGAGI. The V end lost 2 bases, the J end lost 2 bases, and 8 bases lay between the germline ends. The CDR3 DNA is TGTGCCAGCAGTTACGGGCAGATCACAGATACGCAGTATTTT. Translated, it gives CASSYGQITDTQYF.

The chain joins TRBV27 to TRBJ1-5; TRBD1 might be the D (5 bases). The V gene's germline CDR1 is MNHEY and CDR2 SMNVEV (reference sequence). Trimming stripped 5 bases from V and 5 bases from J, with 13 bases between. The CDR3 extends over 14 amino acids. CDR3 amino acids: CASSATGPYQPQHF. CDR3 DNA: TGTGCCAGCAGTGCAACGGGACCCTATCAGCCCCAGCATTTT.

This clone was counted between two and nine times. CDR3 DNA: TGTGCCAGCAGCTCGACAGGCTACGAGCAGTACTTC. Its protein is CASSSTGYEQYF. The chain carries TRBV7-3 and TRBJ2-7; the D gene is possibly TRBD1 (6 bases). This CDR3 contains 12 residues. CDR1 and CDR2 from the germline V gene are SGHTA and FQGTGA. Between the trimmed V and J ends, which lost 4 bases and 3 bases, there was a span of 7 bases. Full variable domain (missing parts from reference TRBV7-3 and TRBJ2-7): GAGVSQTPSNKVTEKGKYVELRCDPISGHTALYWYRQSLGQGPEFLIYFQGTGAADDSGLPNDRFFAVRPEGSVSTLKIQRTERGDSAVYLCASSSTGYEQYFGPGTRLTVT.

The J gene is TRBJ2-7, the V gene TRBV28, with D perhaps TRBD2 (5 bases). Per the germline V gene, CDR1 is MDHEN and CDR2 is SYDVKM. The germline V and J ends were trimmed by 3 bases and 6 bases, with 18 bases remaining between them. CDR3 size: 15 residues. CDR3 sequence (DNA): TGTGCCAGCAGTTTGTCCCCGAGCCCGGGGATCGAGCAGTACTTC. Translating it yields CASSLSPSPGIEQYF.

CDR3 nucleotides: TGTGCCAGCAGCTTAGGGTGGGGTTTCGGGGAGCTGTTTTTT. The encoded protein is CASSLGWGFGELFF. The J gene is TRBJ2-2, the V gene TRBV11-2; no clear D gene. Trimming stripped 1 base from V and 7 bases from J, with 10 bases between. The CDR3 runs 14 residues. Germline V gives CDR1 SGHAT, CDR2 FQNNGV.

The chain links TRBV13 to TRBJ2-7, with 13 bases matching TRBD2. This CDR3 spans 15 amino acids. Trimming at V came to 5 bases and at J to 5 bases, leaving 6 bases not matched to a gene. The germline gives CDR1 PRHDT, CDR2 FYEKMQ (reference sequence). As DNA, the CDR3 is TGTGCCAGCAGCCCGACTAGCGGGGGGTCCCACGAGCAGTACTTC. It specifies CASSPTSGGSHEQYF.

This clone was seen a handful of times. The rearrangement links TRBV7-6 to TRBJ2-4; a possible D gene is TRBD1 (7 bases). V was shortened by 4 bases and J by 4 bases, with 17 bases between the two germline ends. This CDR3 region has 16 residues. Germline lookup yields CDR1 SGHVS and CDR2 FNYEAQ. In nucleotides, the CDR3 is TGTGCCAGCAGCTCAGGGGGGACGGACCGGAAAAACATTCAGTACTTC. Residues: CASSSGGTDRKNIQYF.

This clone was counted a few times. The chain carries TRBV7-6 and TRBJ2-5; D gene ambiguous. Germline CDR1 is SGHVS and CDR2 is FNYEAQ. The length of the CDR3 is 13 residues. V was trimmed by 6 bases and J by 2 bases, leaving 10 bases between them. CDR3 residues: CASSRLHQETQYF. Here the CDR3 DNA reads TGTGCCAGCAGTCGCCTCCATCAAGAGACCCAGTACTTC.

This sequence joins TRBV14 and TRBJ2-5; 9 bases map to TRBD1. Unmatched junction bases numbered 15, after V lost 4 bases and J lost 0 bases. Germline V gives CDR1 SGHDN, CDR2 FVKESK. The CDR3 has 19 amino acids. CDR3 amino acids: CASSPTWDRAVPDQETQYF. The CDR3 DNA reads TGTGCCAGCAGCCCCACGTGGGACAGGGCGGTCCCAGACCAAGAGACCCAGTACTTC.

This clone was observed a handful of times. The chain has TRBV6-5 and TRBJ1-2; weak D call: TRBD1 (6 bases). This CDR3 has 12 amino acids. From germline, CDR1 is MNHEY and CDR2 SVGAGI. V was shortened by 8 bases and J by 7 bases, with 14 bases between the two germline ends. The CDR3 DNA reads TGTGCCAGCGGGGGGCGTTCCGGTGGCTACACCTTC. Encoded protein: CASGGRSGGYTF.